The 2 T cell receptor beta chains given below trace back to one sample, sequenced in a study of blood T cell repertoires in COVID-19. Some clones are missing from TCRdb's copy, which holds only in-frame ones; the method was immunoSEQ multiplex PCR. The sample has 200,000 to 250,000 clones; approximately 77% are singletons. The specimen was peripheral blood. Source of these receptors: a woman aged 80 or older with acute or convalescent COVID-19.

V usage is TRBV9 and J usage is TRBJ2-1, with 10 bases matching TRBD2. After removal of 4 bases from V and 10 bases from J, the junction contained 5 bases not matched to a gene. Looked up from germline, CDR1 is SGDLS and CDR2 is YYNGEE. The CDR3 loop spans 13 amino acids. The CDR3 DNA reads TGTGCCAGCAGCTGGCTAGCGGGGGAAGAGCAGTTCTTC. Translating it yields CASSWLAGEEQFF.

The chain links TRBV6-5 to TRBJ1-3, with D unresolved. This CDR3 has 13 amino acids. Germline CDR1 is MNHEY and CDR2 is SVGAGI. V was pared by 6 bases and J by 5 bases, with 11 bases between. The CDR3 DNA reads TGTGCCAGCAGCCCGGCGGCGAGAAACACCATATATTTT. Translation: CASSPAARNTIYF.